This T cell receptor beta chain was captured by sequencing in a study of T cell changes during pregnancy in multiple sclerosis. TCRdb keeps only in-frame clones here, not all; method: immunoSEQ multiplex PCR. The profile covers 55,000 to 65,000 clones, with 94% appearing a single time and approximately 3.5% taken by the ten largest. This clone was detected once. The CDR3 contains 18 residues. Germline assignment: CDR1 LGHNA and CDR2 YNFKEQ. J was trimmed by 2 bases and V by 0 bases; bases with no gene match: 10. The chain combines TRBV4-2 with TRBJ2-5; 9 positions agree with TRBD2. This TCR was sampled from a female donor with multiple sclerosis, enrolled in a pregnancy study. This material consisted of CD8+ T cells from peripheral blood mononuclear cells, taken in the third trimester of pregnancy. CDR3 DNA sequence: TGTGCCAGCAGCCAAGATTTTCAGCGGGAGGATCTTCAAGAGACCCAGTACTTC. Its protein is CASSQDFQREDLQETQYF.